Shown below are 13 T cell receptor beta chains from a single sample sequenced in a study of human T cells and chemical hapten exposure. Time point specified: healthy volunteer bleed at 2 weeks. It was unfractionated whole blood from which total RNA was extracted. In TCRdb, the RACE reads were re-called with MiXCR into one record per CDR3 protein. In the table there are about 41,000 distinct CDR3 sequences, less than 4.5% of which are singletons. The sample was whole blood. The source is a human donor in good health. Some clones in this sample may be carry-over from other donors' samples.

This clonotype was observed a handful of times. The DNA for the CDR3 is TGTGCCAGCAGGGTGAAGGGCAGGGGGCTGACGGGTGGGGCCAACGTCCTGACTTTC. Translating gives CASRVKGRGLTGGANVLTF. The chain uses TRBV27 and TRBJ2-6; 8 positions agree with TRBD1. The CDR3 has 19 amino acids. Germline V gene lookup returns CDR1 MNHEY and CDR2 SMNVEV (reference sequence). V lost 6 bases and J lost 3; bases outside the gene matches: 16.

Turning to this clonotype: A much larger clone sits a single nucleotide away, making a read error possible. The chain has TRBV6-2 or TRBV6-3 and TRBJ2-3, with 8 bases fitting TRBD2. The CDR3 contains 17 residues. Germline-derived CDR1 and CDR2 are MNHEY and SVGEGT. V gave up 3 bases and J gave up 1 base; unmatched junction bases: 9. CDR3 DNA: TGTGCCAGCAGTTATTCCCTCAGCGGGGGATGCACAGATACGCAGTATTTT. Amino acid sequence: CASSYSLSGGCTDTQYF.

The sample holds a few counts of this clonotype. V gene TRBV5-1 combines with J gene TRBJ1-1, with a possible D match to TRBD1 (6 bases). Per germline, CDR1 SGHRS and CDR2 YFSETQ. The V end lost 0 bases, the J end lost 2 bases, and 17 bases lay between the germline ends. The CDR3 runs to 17 residues. The DNA for the CDR3 is TGCGCCAGCAGCTTGGGTCGCCCAGGGGACCCCAACACTGAAGCTTTCTTT. Translating gives CASSLGRPGDPNTEAFF. Supplemented by reference TRBV5-1 and TRBJ1-1, the full variable domain reads KAGVTQTPRYLIKTRGQQVTLSCSPISGHRSVSWYQQTPGQGLQFLFEYFSETQRNKGNFPGRFSGRQFSNSRSEMNVSTLELGDSALYLCASSLGRPGDPNTEAFFGQGTRLTVV.

This clonotype has ten or more counts. The chain is built from TRBV24-1 and TRBJ2-1; 7 positions agree with TRBD1. Per germline, CDR1 KGHDR and CDR2 SFDVKD. The CDR3 loop spans 15 amino acids. The V and J ends lost 4 bases and 8 bases, in that order; junction bases with no gene match: 10. This CDR3 reads CATSDLTGDKDEQFF. The CDR3 nucleotides read TGTGCCACCAGTGACTTAACAGGGGATAAGGATGAGCAGTTCTTC.

The rearrangement links TRBV6-5 to TRBJ1-4; 12 nucleotides match TRBD1. Per germline, CDR1 MNHEY and CDR2 SVGAGI. V was pared by 5 bases and J by 11 bases, with 6 bases of the junction left unmatched. CDR3 length: 14 residues. The CDR3 DNA sequence: TGTGCCAGCAGTCGGGACAGGGGGCGCGGTAAACTGTTTTTT. Encoded protein: CASSRDRGRGKLFF.

This clonotype occurred many times. The chain joins TRBV3-1 to TRBJ2-3, with D unresolved. Germline assignment: CDR1 LGHDT and CDR2 YNNKEL (reference sequence). V lost 1 base and J lost 2, with 10 bases in between. The CDR3 loop spans 15 amino acids. This CDR3 is CASSQVRLPTDTQYF. The CDR3, as DNA: TGTGCCAGCAGCCAAGTCCGACTGCCCACAGATACGCAGTATTTT.

This clonotype was counted ten times or more. The J gene is TRBJ2-5, the V gene TRBV20-1; D gene unclear. Trimming took off 3 bases at V and 5 bases at J, with 10 bases between the two ends. CDR3 length equals 12 residues. CDR1 DFQATT and CDR2 SNEGSKA come from the germline V gene (reference sequence). The CDR3 DNA reads as TGCAGTGCTAGCGGTTGGGTGGAGACCCAGTACTTC. Its translation is CSASGWVETQYF.

This clonotype was observed many times. The V and J genes are TRBV5-1 and TRBJ2-1; 7 bases align to TRBD1. The CDR3 is 14 amino acids. In germline, CDR1 is SGHRS, CDR2 YFSETQ. Losses at the gene ends were 4 bases for V and 3 bases for J; bases not matched to a gene: 4. The CDR3 spells CASSPGTDYNEQFF. DNA for the CDR3: TGCGCCAGCAGCCCCGGGACAGACTACAATGAGCAGTTCTTC.

This clonotype was seen at least ten times. The V gene is TRBV10-2, the J gene TRBJ2-3, with D hard to call. This CDR3 comprises 14 residues. V lost 6 bases and J lost 3, with 13 bases in between. Germline lookup yields CDR1 WSHSY and CDR2 SAAADI. CDR3: CASRPSGRTDTQYF. CDR3 in DNA: TGCGCCAGCAGGCCCTCTGGGCGGACAGATACGCAGTATTTT.

This clonotype was seen more than once but under ten times. V is TRBV24-1 and J is TRBJ2-5, with no clear D. This CDR3 is 13 amino acids long. Germline assignment: CDR1 KGHDR and CDR2 SFDVKD. With 7 bases removed from V and 5 bases from J, the gap between germline ends came to 13 bases. CDR3 loop: CATRGPGRETQYF. CDR3 DNA: TGTGCCACCAGGGGTCCGGGCCGTGAGACCCAGTACTTC.

This clonotype was counted at least ten times. V gene TRBV7-9 combines with J gene TRBJ1-1; D is undetermined. V was cut by 2 bases and J by 2 bases, with 12 bases left in between. The CDR3 sequence is 15 residues long. Germline CDR1 and CDR2: SEHNR and FQNEAQ (reference sequence). As DNA, the CDR3 is TGTGCCAGCAGCTTATACCCTTACGCCAACACTGAAGCTTTCTTT. Its protein is CASSLYPYANTEAFF.

This clonotype showed up many times. The V gene is TRBV9, the J gene TRBJ1-1; no reliable D call. The CDR3 spans 13 residues. V lost 6 bases and J 1 base, leaving 10 bases between the germline ends. Germline CDR1 and CDR2: SGDLS and YYNGEE. CDR3 nucleotides: TGTGCCAGCAACGGACCTGGGAACACTGAAGCTTTCTTT. Translating it yields CASNGPGNTEAFF.

This clonotype has ten or more counts. The genes are TRBV6-6 and TRBJ2-6; unclear D gene. This CDR3 comprises 13 residues. CDR1 MNHNY and CDR2 SVGAGI come from the germline V gene (reference sequence). Trimming pared 4 bases from V and 4 bases from J, leaving 5 bases between. CDR3 nucleotides: TGTGCCAGCAGTTGGGCGGGGGCCAACGTCCTGACTTTC. Translation gives CASSWAGANVLTF.